Following are 16 T cell receptor beta chains from one sample sequenced in a study of neurological immune-mediated disorders. TCRdb analysed the 5' RACE reads with MiXCR anew, one entry per CDR3 protein. Of roughly 45,000 distinct CDR3 sequences detected, 13% appear once; the ten largest clones hold about an eighth. The time point denotes: longitudinal time-point 3. Sequencing was carried out using PBMCs. The source of these receptors is a man aged 25-45 years in good health.

The chain joins TRBV10-3 to TRBJ2-7; D is ambiguous. Trimming took 1 base from V and 10 from J, leaving 11 bases between them. Germline values: CDR1 ENHRY, CDR2 SYGVKD. This CDR3 comprises 12 residues. The CDR3 DNA reads TGTGCCATCAGTGAGTGGCAGAACTATCAGTACTTC. As protein: CAISEWQNYQYF.

This clonotype was seen many times. V gene TRBV3-1 combines with J gene TRBJ1-1; possible D gene TRBD1, 5 bases. The CDR3 extends over 14 amino acids. V was pared by 0 bases and J by 3 bases, with 8 bases between. Germline assignment: CDR1 LGHDT and CDR2 YNNKEL (reference sequence). The CDR3 is CASSQESGHTEAFF. The CDR3 DNA reads TGTGCCAGCAGCCAAGAGTCAGGGCACACTGAAGCTTTCTTT.

This clonotype was seen a handful of times. The V call is TRBV11-2, the J call TRBJ2-2, with TRBD2 identical over 10 bases. The CDR3 consists of 15 residues. Trimming at V came to 4 bases and at J to 2 bases, leaving 1 base not matched to a gene. Germline CDR1 is SGHAT and CDR2 is FQNNGV. The CDR3 loop reads CASSSLAGNTGELFF. The CDR3 DNA reads as TGTGCCAGCAGCTCACTAGCGGGAAACACCGGGGAGCTGTTTTTT.

In its sample, this clonotype was seen many times. The CDR3 bases are TGTGCCAGCAGCCGCGACAGGGGGCGCGCTGAAAAACTGTTTTTT. It encodes CASSRDRGRAEKLFF. The V and J genes are TRBV4-2 and TRBJ1-4; 10 nucleotides agree with TRBD1. V trimming: 4 bases; J trimming: 7 bases; junction bases outside the gene matches: 6. Germline CDR1 reads LGHNA; CDR2 reads YNFKEQ. The CDR3 totals 15 residues.

This clonotype rates as medium-sized. The genes are TRBV5-1 and TRBJ2-5; TRBD2 might be the D (5 bases). There are 14 residues in the CDR3. CDR1 is SGHRS and CDR2 is YFSETQ in the germline V gene. The V end lost 5 bases, the J end lost 5 bases, and 16 bases lay between the germline ends. Here the CDR3 DNA reads TGCGCCAGCAGTCTAGCCGAAATCAAGGAGACCCAGTACTTC. Residues: CASSLAEIKETQYF.

This clonotype was seen repeatedly, ten times or more. The V call is TRBV5-1, the J call TRBJ2-3; a weak D match, TRBD1 (5 bases). CDR1 and CDR2 from the germline V gene are SGHRS and YFSETQ. Trimming shortened V by 3 bases and J by 4 bases, and 12 bases separated the two germline ends. The CDR3 totals 14 residues. As DNA, the CDR3 is TGCGCCAGCAGCTCGCTTCCACAGGCAGATACGCAGTATTTT. Translating it yields CASSSLPQADTQYF.

This clonotype was seen repeatedly, ten times or more. This rearrangement joins TRBV12-3 or TRBV12-4 to TRBJ2-1; 8 nucleotides line up with TRBD2. The CDR3 contains 16 residues. The junction had 14 bases not matched to a gene; V was cut back by 7 bases and J by 6 bases. CDR3 loop: CASTQRSAGVSNEQFF. The CDR3 region has the DNA TGTGCCAGCACCCAGAGGTCAGCGGGAGTTTCCAATGAGCAGTTCTTC.

This clonotype was detected ten times or more. The chain employs TRBV15 and TRBJ2-7; 8 bases align to TRBD1. This CDR3 has 15 amino acids. In germline, CDR1 is LNHNV, CDR2 YYDKDF (reference sequence). The V segment lost 6 bases and the J segment 1 base; nucleotides outside the gene matches: 8. Here the CDR3 DNA reads TGTGCCACCAGTAAAGGACAGGGATTATCCTACGAGCAGTACTTC. This codes for CATSKGQGLSYEQYF.

This clonotype has a count of ten or more. The genes are TRBV24-1 and TRBJ2-1; perhaps TRBD2 as D (6 bases). This CDR3 spans 16 amino acids. Trimming left V 9 bases short and J 0 bases short, with 17 bases between. Germline V lookup: CDR1 KGHDR, CDR2 SFDVKD. DNA of the CDR3: TGTGCCACCCTCAGAGGTGGGGGGTTCTCCTACAATGAGCAGTTCTTC. Its protein is CATLRGGGFSYNEQFF.

Many counts were recorded for this clonotype. The rearrangement links TRBV3-1 to TRBJ2-1; 7 nucleotides line up with TRBD2. This CDR3 has 21 amino acids. The junction had 23 bases not matched to a gene; V was cut back by 0 bases and J by 6 bases. Germline V CDR1 and CDR2: LGHDT, YNNKEL (reference sequence). CDR3 sequence reads: CASSQEFSEGRREILRNEQFF. CDR3 sequence (DNA): TGTGCCAGCAGCCAAGAATTCAGCGAGGGGAGGCGGGAGATTTTGCGCAATGAGCAGTTCTTC.

The chain employs TRBV19 and TRBJ2-2, with TRBD2 identical over 8 bases. Germline V CDR1 and CDR2: LNHDA, SQIVND (reference sequence). This CDR3 has 15 amino acids. The junction had 4 bases not matched to a gene; V was cut back by 1 base and J by 6 bases. CDR3 sequence reads: CASSIVTSGAGELFF. The DNA of the CDR3 is TGTGCCAGTAGTATAGTAACTAGCGGTGCCGGGGAGCTGTTTTTT.

The CDR3 protein is CASSLRGAGTSTAVCYTF. Written as DNA, the CDR3 is TGTGCCAGCAGCTTAAGGGGCGCCGGGACATCAACTGCGGTGTGCTACACCTTC. The V gene is TRBV7-2, the J gene TRBJ1-2, with D maybe TRBD1 (6 bases). Germline CDR1 is SGHTA and CDR2 is FQGNSA. V lost 2 bases to trimming and J lost 9 bases, with 28 bases between them. This CDR3 comprises 18 residues.

Many counts were recorded for this clonotype. V usage is TRBV5-1 and J usage is TRBJ2-1; D possibly uses TRBD1 or TRBD2 (6 bases each). The V gene lost 3 bases and the J gene lost 6 bases, with 16 bases spanning the gap. The CDR3 is 15 residues long. Germline CDR1 is SGHRS and CDR2 is YFSETQ. CDR3 DNA sequence: TGCGCCAGCAGCTCCTCTTGGGGGGCAAGCAATGAGCAGTTCTTC. Its protein product is CASSSSWGASNEQFF.

The genes are TRBV7-6 and TRBJ2-1; 8 bases match TRBD1. Germline CDR1 reads SGHVS; CDR2 reads FNYEAQ. V trimming: 0 bases; J trimming: 4 bases; junction bases outside the gene matches: 5. The CDR3 totals 16 residues. The CDR3 DNA follows: TGTGCCAGCAGCTTAGCGTCAGGGGGCTTTTACAATGAGCAGTTCTTC. Protein product: CASSLASGGFYNEQFF.

This clonotype was counted ten times or more. The chain joins TRBV28 to TRBJ1-3; no definite D call. V lost 0 bases and J lost 7, with 4 bases in between. Germline CDR1 MDHEN, CDR2 SYDVKM. The CDR3 extends over 12 amino acids. CDR3 in DNA: TGTGCCAGCAGTTTATGGGGGAACACCATATATTTT. This gives the protein CASSLWGNTIYF. Complete variable domain (other parts from reference TRBV28 and TRBJ1-3): DVKVTQSSRYLVKRTGEKVFLECVQDMDHENMFWYRQDPGLGLRLIYFSYDVKMKEKGDIPEGYSVSREKKERFSLILESASTNQTSMYLCASSLWGNTIYFGEGSWLTVV.

This clonotype was detected ten times or more. This chain uses TRBV27 with TRBJ1-5; the match to TRBD1 covers 9 bases. The V and J ends lost 3 bases and 3 bases, in that order; junction bases with no gene match: 3. CDR1 MNHEY and CDR2 SMNVEV come from the germline V gene (reference sequence). This CDR3 contains 15 residues. CDR3 sequence (DNA): TGTGCCAGCAGTTTCGGGACAGGGCCCAATCAGCCCCAGCATTTT. Protein sequence: CASSFGTGPNQPQHF.